The clone carrying this TCR beta chain was counted many times. The germline gives CDR1 SNHLY, CDR2 FYNNEI. V lost 11 bases, J lost 4 bases, and 9 bases stayed unmatched. The CDR3 sequence is 15 residues long. The sample comes from a study of T cells in Graves' hyperthyroidism and ophthalmopathy. About the research overall: Peripheral blood was collected at initial diagnosis, before any treatment.

The investigators amplified TCR beta CDR3 regions from RNA transcripts. Using the HTBI primer set, a first-round RT-PCR was run on the TCR CDR3. One entry per CDR3 protein results from TCRdb running MiXCR on the multiplex PCR reads. The sample includes approximately 370,000 distinct CDR3 sequences, roughly a sixth seen only once; the top ten take approximately 33%. The J gene is TRBJ2-3, the V gene TRBV2; 13 bases are a match to TRBD2. The TCR comes from a woman in her thirties with Graves' hyperthyroidism that later progressed to Graves' ophthalmopathy. The material sequenced was blood. The CDR3 loop reads CAGMRLAGGSDTQYF. The CDR3 nucleotides read TGTGCCGGAATGAGACTAGCGGGAGGATCAGATACGCAGTATTTT.